These T cell receptor beta chains were read from a single sample in a study of blood T cells in healthy people across ages. Each CDR3 protein is one row after TCRdb ran MiXCR on the 5' RACE reads. Of hundreds of thousands of distinct CDR3 sequences in the sample, roughly half are singletons; the top ten hold approximately 15%. Sample: blood. These receptors were obtained from a woman aged 80 or over in good health. The CDR3 runs from the conserved cysteine through the conserved F or W. D genes are given only for firm matches. Some rows have no size entry. The others give once, few or many, or a class for an expanded clone.

few	TRBJ1-5	TRBV30	.	TGTGCCTGGTCAATCAGGGATTATCAGCCCCAGCATTTT	CAWSIRDYQPQHF
.	TRBJ2-1	TRBV18	TRBD2	TGTGCCAGCTCACGAATACAGGGACTAGCGGACTCCTACAATGAGCAGTTCTTC	CASSRIQGLADSYNEQFF
.	TRBJ2-1	TRBV2	.	TGTGCCAGCAGTGCGCGGGCCCCAGTATATGAGCAGTTCTTC	CASSARAPVYEQFF
.	TRBJ2-7	TRBV24-1	.	TGTGCCAGCCCCCCGCCAGATTTCACCTACGAGCAGTACTTC	CASPPPDFTYEQYF
.	TRBJ1-1	TRBV7-2	.	TGTGCCAGCAGCTTCGTGGTGGGCAACACTGAAGCTTTCTTT	CASSFVVGNTEAFF
.	TRBJ2-4	TRBV28	.	TGTGCCAGCAGCCCTGGGACGCCTTTAGCCAAAAACACTCAGTACTTC	CASSPGTPLAKNTQYF
.	TRBJ2-5	TRBV20-1	TRBD2	TGCAGTGCTAGATTTTCTAGCGGGTTGGAGACCCAGTACTTC	CSARFSSGLETQYF
.	TRBJ2-1	TRBV6-5	.	TGTGCCAGCAGTTACGACCCCACGTCCTACAATGAGCAGTTCTTC	CASSYDPTSYNEQFF
.	TRBJ2-1	TRBV6-6	TRBD1	TGTGCCGGCAGTTCCCGGACAGGGGGAAGGTTCTTC	CAGSSRTGGRFF
many	TRBJ2-5	TRBV3-1	TRBD1	TGTGCCAGCAGCCAGCACAGGGGTGTCGAAGAGACCCAGTACTTC	CASSQHRGVEETQYF
.	TRBJ2-3	TRBV24-1	.	TGTGCCACCAGTGATGCCCTGACGGCTTATCGCACAGATACGCAGTATTTT	CATSDALTAYRTDTQYF
.	TRBJ2-1	TRBV29-1	.	TGCAGCGTTGTTACAGGCATCGAGCAGTTCTTC	CSVVTGIEQFF
.	TRBJ1-1	TRBV7-2	.	TGTGCCAGCAGCTTAGCCCGAGCAGCAGGGAAAGCTTTCTTT	CASSLARAAGKAFF
.	TRBJ2-7	TRBV6-2/TRBV6-3	TRBD2	TGTGCCAGCAGACCAACTAGCGGGGGGAACTACGAGCAGTACTTC	CASRPTSGGNYEQYF
many	TRBJ2-3	TRBV5-6	.	TGTGCCAGCAGCTTGAGGGAAGATACGCAGTATTTT	CASSLREDTQYF
many	TRBJ2-7	TRBV5-1	TRBD1	TGCGCCAGCAGCTCGGGACAGGGAACGCAGTACTTC	CASSSGQGTQYF
.	TRBJ2-7	TRBV3-1	.	TGTGCCAGCAGCCTAGGGAGCTCCGAGCAGTACTTC	CASSLGSSEQYF
.	TRBJ1-1	TRBV20-1	.	TGCAGTGCTAAGTTGGAGGGACGGAACACTGAAGCTTTCTTT	CSAKLEGRNTEAFF
.	TRBJ2-1	TRBV20-1	.	TGCAGTCCCCTTCGGAATGAGCAGTTCTTC	CSPLRNEQFF
many	TRBJ2-5	TRBV5-1	.	TGCGCCAGCAGCTTTAACCAAGAGACCCAGTACTTC	CASSFNQETQYF
once	TRBJ2-5	TRBV11-2	.	TGTGCCGGGGGAAGAGGGGCCTCAGAGACCCAGTACTTC	CAGGRGASETQYF
many	TRBJ2-7	TRBV20-1	TRBD2	TGCAGTGCCCGCAAAGCGGGACGGGCCTACGAGCAGTACTTC	CSARKAGRAYEQYF
.	TRBJ2-3	TRBV28	.	TGTGCCAGCAGTTCCGGCAGCGGAAACACAGATACGCAGTATTTT	CASSSGSGNTDTQYF
.	TRBJ1-5	TRBV20-1	.	TGCAGTGCCTCGGGTGGCGAGCAGCCCCAGCATTTT	CSASGGEQPQHF
few	TRBJ2-5	TRBV12-3/TRBV12-4	.	TGTGCCAGCAGTTTTCGGGGTCGGTCCCTGGAGACCCAGTACTTC	CASSFRGRSLETQYF
.	TRBJ2-6	TRBV5-1	.	TGCGCCAGCAGCTCCCGGACAGCCCACTCTGGGGCCAACGTCCTGACTTTC	CASSSRTAHSGANVLTF
.	TRBJ2-1	TRBV4-1	TRBD2	TGCGCCAGCAGCCAAGGTTTAGCGGGAAGGTTCTACAATGAGCAGTTCTTC	CASSQGLAGRFYNEQFF
.	TRBJ1-6	TRBV9	TRBD1	TGTGCCAGCAGCGCTGACAGGGTGGCGAACCCCCTCCACTTT	CASSADRVANPLHF
.	TRBJ2-1	TRBV15	.	TGTGCCACCAGCAGAGAAGTGGGCAATGAGCAGTTCTTC	CATSREVGNEQFF
.	TRBJ2-1	TRBV6-6	TRBD1	TGTGCCAGCAGTTACAGGACAGGGGACAACAATGAGCAGTTCTTC	CASSYRTGDNNEQFF
.	TRBJ2-5	TRBV7-2	.	TGTGCCAGCGGGACTGTCGGGGAGACCCAGTACTTC	CASGTVGETQYF
.	TRBJ2-3	TRBV7-2	TRBD2	TGTGCCACCCAGCGGGGGGAGGGTACAGATACGCAGTATTTT	CATQRGEGTDTQYF
many	TRBJ1-4	TRBV12-3/TRBV12-4	.	TGTGCCAGCAGTTTTCGGGGGCAGGGGAGAACTAATGAAAAACTGTTTTTT	CASSFRGQGRTNEKLFF
many	TRBJ2-7	TRBV11-2	.	TGTGCCCCCCGGCACACCGGGACCTACGAGCAGTACTTC	CAPRHTGTYEQYF
.	TRBJ2-1	TRBV5-1	.	TGCGCCAGCACCGTGCTAGAAGCTCTCAATGAGCAGTTCTTC	CASTVLEALNEQFF
once	TRBJ2-3	TRBV7-2	TRBD2	TGTGCCAGCAGCTTAAAGCTAGTTGGGGGGGCAGATACGCAGTATTTT	CASSLKLVGGADTQYF
many	TRBJ1-5	TRBV20-1	.	TGCAGTGCTAGGGGGGGACCCAGCAATCAGCCCCAGCATTTT	CSARGGPSNQPQHF
.	TRBJ2-7	TRBV3-1	TRBD2	TGTGCCAGCAGCCAAGGTGGCCCTAGCGGGATCCAGCAGTACTTC	CASSQGGPSGIQQYF
.	TRBJ1-5	TRBV7-2	.	TGTGCCAGCAGCTTAGCGCAGGGAGGCCAGCCCCAGCATTTT	CASSLAQGGQPQHF
.	TRBJ2-2	TRBV28	.	TGTGCCAGCAGTTTGCGACGGCAGAACACCGGGGAGCTGTTTTTT	CASSLRRQNTGELFF
many	TRBJ2-5	TRBV2	.	TGTGCCAGCACCCTCGACAGGAATAGTGAGCAGTACTTC	CASTLDRNSEQYF
.	TRBJ2-3	TRBV5-4	TRBD2	TGTGCCAGCAGCTCGGCTAGCGGTAGCACAGATACGCAGTATTTT	CASSSASGSTDTQYF
.	TRBJ2-5	TRBV29-1	.	TGCAGCGGTTCGAGGCTTCAGCAAGAGACCCAGTACTTC	CSGSRLQQETQYF
.	TRBJ2-1	TRBV12-3/TRBV12-4	.	TGTGCCAGCAAGCTATCGGTCCTCCCGGACCATGAGCAGTTCTTC	CASKLSVLPDHEQFF
many	TRBJ1-5	TRBV20-1	TRBD1	TGCAGTGCTAGAGCTTTAACAGGGGGGGCCCCTCAGCCCCAGCATTTT	CSARALTGGAPQPQHF
.	TRBJ2-7	TRBV20-1	TRBD2	TGCAGTGCTATCCCCGGGACTAGCGTCTCCTACGAGCAGTACTTC	CSAIPGTSVSYEQYF
.	TRBJ2-6	TRBV5-6	.	TGTGCCAGCATCCCTGGGGGACCTGGGGCCAACGTCCTGACTTTC	CASIPGGPGANVLTF
.	TRBJ2-7	TRBV10-3	.	TGTGCCATCCGGAGTAGCGGAGTGTCCAATGAGCAGTACTTC	CAIRSSGVSNEQYF
many	TRBJ1-5	TRBV27	.	TGTGCCAGCAGTTTCGGGGGCAACAATCAGCCCCAGCATTTT	CASSFGGNNQPQHF
.	TRBJ2-2	TRBV12-3/TRBV12-4	.	TGTGCCAGCAGCAACTCGGTCACCGGGGAGCTGTTTTTT	CASSNSVTGELFF
few	TRBJ2-7	TRBV20-1	TRBD2	TGCAGTGCTAGCGGGGGGGACTACGAGCAGTACTTC	CSASGGDYEQYF
few	TRBJ2-3	TRBV6-2/TRBV6-3	TRBD2	TGTGCCAGCAGGAAGACAGGAGTTGACCGAGCGGGAGGTTGGACAGATACGCAGTATTTT	CASRKTGVDRAGGWTDTQYF
.	TRBJ2-5	TRBV20-1	TRBD2	TGCAGTGCTAGAGCTTCCTGGACTAGGACGGAGACCCAGTACTTC	CSARASWTRTETQYF